The 21 T cell receptor beta chains below all came from one sample that was sequenced in a study of high-grade serous ovarian cancer treatment subgroups (dated by TCRdb to the early 2020s). The tumor samples were collected prior to definitive surgery or chemotherapy. The method was the immunoSEQ multiplex PCR assay. TCRdb re-hosts the immuneACCESS table, in-frame sequences only. Its copies lack some clones; in the studies checked, an unresolved V gene accounts for under half of them, and the cause for the rest is not known. The sample yields roughly 10,000 clones; about 70% were counted once. The ten largest account for under 5% of the sample. The sequencing input was tumor tissue. These receptors all stem from a human donor with high-grade serous ovarian cancer.

This chain links TRBV27 with TRBJ1-2, with TRBD1 matching over 7 bases. In germline, CDR1 is MNHEY, CDR2 SMNVEV (reference sequence). This CDR3 comprises 13 residues. After removal of 5 bases from V and 8 bases from J, the junction contained 8 bases not matched to a gene. The CDR3: CASSPGQERGYTF. CDR3 bases: TGTGCCAGCAGTCCAGGACAGGAGAGAGGCTACACCTTC.

The genes are TRBV29-1 and TRBJ1-3; a possible D gene is TRBD1 (6 bases). The CDR3 is made up of 17 amino acids. CDR1 is SQVTM, CDR2 ANQGSEA, per germline. V was cut by 6 bases and J by 0 bases, with 21 bases left in between. CDR3 sequence reads: CSVRGLDSPSSGNTIYF. Written as DNA, the CDR3 is TGCAGCGTCAGGGGACTGGACAGCCCGAGCTCTGGAAACACCATATATTTT.

The chain carries TRBV20-1 and TRBJ2-1; unclear D gene. Trimming shortened V by 3 bases and J by 8 bases, and 8 bases separated the two germline ends. Germline CDR1 and CDR2: DFQATT and SNEGSKA (reference sequence). CDR3 length: 11 residues. The CDR3 region is CSASSWDEQFF. The CDR3 nucleotides are TGCAGTGCTAGCTCCTGGGATGAGCAGTTCTTC.

V gene TRBV4-1 combines with J gene TRBJ2-3; D unclear. Germline V gene lookup returns CDR1 MGHRA and CDR2 YSYEKL. V gave up 3 bases and J gave up 2 bases, with 15 bases separating them. This CDR3 has 16 amino acids. In DNA form, the CDR3 reads TGCGCCAGCAGCCAGGGAAAAGGGTTTATCACAGATACGCAGTATTTT. Translating gives CASSQGKGFITDTQYF.

The V and J genes are TRBV7-8 and TRBJ2-1; 7 nucleotides line up with TRBD2. This CDR3 is 14 amino acids long. Unmatched junction bases numbered 5, after V lost 7 bases and J lost 2 bases. Germline-derived CDR1 and CDR2 are SGHVS and FQNEAQ. The chain's CDR3 is CASTGTTTYNEQFF. The CDR3 DNA reads as TGTGCCAGCACTGGGACTACAACCTACAATGAGCAGTTCTTC.

V usage is TRBV6-5 and J usage is TRBJ1-2, with 8 bases that match TRBD1. CDR3 length equals 13 residues. Germline lookup yields CDR1 MNHEY and CDR2 SVGAGI. V lost 6 bases, J lost 2 bases, and 2 bases stayed unmatched. CDR3 coding DNA: TGTGCCAGCAGACGACAGGGGAACTATGGCTACACCTTC. It yields the protein CASRRQGNYGYTF.

This clone was detected a few times. This chain links TRBV7-3 with TRBJ2-5; 8 bases are shared with TRBD2. V was clipped by 4 bases and J by 2 bases; unmatched bases: 9. Germline V gene data show CDR1 as SGHTA and CDR2 as FQGTGA. This CDR3 has 16 residues. The CDR3 region is CASSYRPGGKQETQYF. Here the CDR3 DNA reads TGTGCCAGCAGCTACAGACCGGGGGGGAAACAAGAGACCCAGTACTTC.

The chain carries TRBV10-3 and TRBJ2-1; D ambiguous. V was clipped by 2 bases and J by 9 bases, with 5 bases between them. Per germline, CDR1 ENHRY and CDR2 SYGVKD. The CDR3 is made up of 11 amino acids. In DNA, the CDR3 is TGTGCCATCAGTGAGAATAGTGAGCAGTTCTTC. Protein sequence: CAISENSEQFF.

The chain employs TRBV10-2 and TRBJ2-5, with TRBD1 matching over 7 bases. The DNA end is a closer match to TRBJ2-7, so the J assignment may be wrong. CDR1 and CDR2 (germline): WSHSY, SAAADI. The CDR3 runs 14 residues. In DNA, the CDR3 is TGCGCCAGCAGTGAGTCGAGGGGGCGCCACGAGCAGTACTTC. Amino acid sequence: CASSESRGRHEQYF.

This clone is termed medium-sized. This rearrangement joins TRBV25-1 to TRBJ2-2, with TRBD2 as a possible D gene (5 bases). Germline V gene lookup returns CDR1 MGHDK and CDR2 SYGVNS. The CDR3 totals 16 residues. V was trimmed by 4 bases and J by 8 bases, leaving 20 bases between them. The CDR3 sequence is CASSAIPVGVGGELFF. The CDR3 DNA reads TGTGCCAGCAGTGCGATCCCTGTCGGGGTGGGTGGGGAGCTGTTTTTT.

This clone was counted a few times. This chain links TRBV19 with TRBJ2-7, with D perhaps TRBD1 or TRBD2 (5 bases each). The germline gives CDR1 LNHDA, CDR2 SQIVND (reference sequence). This CDR3 region has 14 residues. V lost 7 bases and J lost 1, with 14 bases in between. Here the CDR3 DNA reads TGTGCCAGTAAACCGGGACCTATTTCCTACGAGCAGTACTTC. This gives the protein CASKPGPISYEQYF.

V and J are TRBV6-5 and TRBJ1-2; D uncertain. Germline V gene sequence: CDR1 MNHEY, CDR2 SVGAGI. V lost 6 bases and J lost 6, with 11 bases in between. The CDR3 runs 12 residues. The CDR3 DNA reads TGTGCCAGCAGGTACGGAAGGAATGGCTACACCTTC. As protein: CASRYGRNGYTF.

DNA for the CDR3: TGTGCCACCACGACTGCATACGAGCAGTACTTC. Its translation is CATTTAYEQYF. The rearrangement uses TRBV28 and TRBJ2-7; D gene uncertain. The CDR3 runs 11 residues. Trimming stripped 10 bases from V and 4 bases from J, with 11 bases between. Germline V CDR1 and CDR2: MDHEN, SYDVKM.

This rearrangement joins TRBV9 to TRBJ2-7; D could derive from TRBD1 or TRBD2 (5 bases each). V lost 0 bases, J lost 7 bases, and 8 bases lay in between. The CDR3 covers 12 residues. Germline values: CDR1 SGDLS, CDR2 YYNGEE. The CDR3, as DNA: TGTGCCAGCAGCGTAGCCGAGGGGGAGCAGTACTTC. Its protein product is CASSVAEGEQYF.

The J gene is TRBJ1-2, the V gene TRBV7-8, with D hard to call. CDR1 is SGHVS and CDR2 is FQNEAQ in the germline V gene. Trimming took off 5 bases at V and 2 bases at J, with 9 bases between the two ends. The CDR3 runs to 13 residues. CDR3 nucleotides: TGTGCCAGCAGCGAAATTGAGAACTATGGCTACACCTTC. This codes for CASSEIENYGYTF.

A word on this clone: This sample also contains other DNA sequences that code for the same CDR3. This chain joins TRBV19 and TRBJ1-1; TRBD1 agrees at 7 bases. The CDR3 length is 12 residues. Germline lookup yields CDR1 LNHDA and CDR2 SQIVND (reference sequence). Losses at the gene ends were 6 bases for V and 7 bases for J; bases not matched to a gene: 5. The chain's CDR3 is CASRTGTVEAFF. CDR3 bases: TGTGCCAGTAGGACCGGGACAGTTGAAGCTTTCTTT. Full variable domain (outside the CDR3, taken from reference TRBV19 and TRBJ1-1): DGGITQSPKYLFRKEGQNVTLSCEQNLNHDAMYWYRQDPGQGLRLIYYSQIVNDFQKGDIAEGYSVSREKKESFPLTVTSAQKNPTAFYLCASRTGTVEAFFGQGTRLTVV.

V usage is TRBV7-2 and J usage is TRBJ1-4; D unclear. Germline CDR1 is SGHTA and CDR2 is FQGNSA. Deletions cut 5 bases from V and 8 bases from J, with 12 bases between. This CDR3 has 13 residues. CDR3 sequence reads: CASSAESGEKLFF. DNA of the CDR3: TGTGCCAGCAGCGCTGAGTCTGGAGAAAAACTGTTTTTT.

The chain has TRBV6-6 and TRBJ2-1; 11 nucleotides agree with TRBD2. Unmatched junction bases numbered 7, after V lost 7 bases and J lost 5 bases. CDR3 length equals 15 residues. Looked up from germline, CDR1 is MNHNY and CDR2 is SVGAGI (reference sequence). The CDR3 loop reads CASIGTSGLDNEQFF. The CDR3 region has the DNA TGTGCCAGCATAGGGACTAGCGGACTAGACAATGAGCAGTTCTTC.

V gene TRBV18 combines with J gene TRBJ2-5; no definite D call. The CDR3 extends over 14 amino acids. Germline V lookup: CDR1 KGHSH, CDR2 LQKENI. The V and J ends lost 0 bases and 5 bases respectively, with 10 bases between them. The DNA for the CDR3 is TGTGCCAGCTCACCACCGGAAGAGAGGGAGACCCAGTACTTC. Residues: CASSPPEERETQYF.

V gene TRBV29-1 combines with J gene TRBJ2-1; TRBD2 matches at 9 bases. Germline loops: CDR1 SQVTM, CDR2 ANQGSEA. There are 14 residues in the CDR3. The V and J ends lost 4 bases and 7 bases, in that order; junction bases with no gene match: 8. The DNA of the CDR3 is TGCAGCGTTGGTCCAGCGGGAGGAGGGAATGAGCAGTTCTTC. It encodes CSVGPAGGGNEQFF.

The V call is TRBV7-3, the J call TRBJ2-1; D gene unclear. This CDR3 comprises 12 residues. With 3 bases removed from V and 7 bases from J, the gap between germline ends came to 7 bases. The germline V gene has CDR1 SGHTA and CDR2 FQGTGA. The DNA of the CDR3 is TGTGCCAGCAGCTTTTCATCAAATGAGCAGTTCTTC. It translates to CASSFSSNEQFF. Full variable domain (remainder filled in from reference TRBV7-3 and TRBJ2-1): GAGVSQTPSNKVTEKGKYVELRCDPISGHTALYWYRQSLGQGPEFLIYFQGTGAADDSGLPNDRFFAVRPEGSVSTLKIQRTERGDSAVYLCASSFSSNEQFFGPGTRLTVL.